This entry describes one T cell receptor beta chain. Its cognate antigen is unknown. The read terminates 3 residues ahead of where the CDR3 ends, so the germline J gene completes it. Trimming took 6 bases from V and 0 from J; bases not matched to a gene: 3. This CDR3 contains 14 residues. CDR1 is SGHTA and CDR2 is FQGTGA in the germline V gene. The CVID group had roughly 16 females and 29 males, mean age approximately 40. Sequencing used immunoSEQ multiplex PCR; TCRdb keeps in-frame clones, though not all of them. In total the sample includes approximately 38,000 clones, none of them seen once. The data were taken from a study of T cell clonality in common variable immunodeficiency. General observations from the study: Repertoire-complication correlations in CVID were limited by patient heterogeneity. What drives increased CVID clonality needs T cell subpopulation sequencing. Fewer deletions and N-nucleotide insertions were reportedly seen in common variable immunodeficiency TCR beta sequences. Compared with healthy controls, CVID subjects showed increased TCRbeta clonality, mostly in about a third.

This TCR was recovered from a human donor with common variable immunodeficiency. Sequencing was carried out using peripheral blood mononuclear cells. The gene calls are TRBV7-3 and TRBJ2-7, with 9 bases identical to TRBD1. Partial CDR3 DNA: TGTGCCAGCAGTCGGACAGGGGACTCCTACGAG. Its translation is CASSRTGDSYE. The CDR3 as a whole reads CASSRTGDSYEQYF.